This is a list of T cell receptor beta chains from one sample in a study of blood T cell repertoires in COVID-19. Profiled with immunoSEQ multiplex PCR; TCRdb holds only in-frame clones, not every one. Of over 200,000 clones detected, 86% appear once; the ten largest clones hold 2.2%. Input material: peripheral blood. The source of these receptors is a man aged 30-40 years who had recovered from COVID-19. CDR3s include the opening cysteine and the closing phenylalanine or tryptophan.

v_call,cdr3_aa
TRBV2,CASRGHFAESTEAFF
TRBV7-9,CASSKPNSPLHF
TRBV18,CASSPPLWDTEAFF
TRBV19,CASSWTSGGAAQYF
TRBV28,CASSLPGAVGQPQHF
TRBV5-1,CASSLDAGLGKLFF
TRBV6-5,CASSYLSSGEKLFF
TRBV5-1,CASSFLSGQETQYF
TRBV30,CAWSVVRRARGSNQPQHF
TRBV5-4,CASSWTAETQYF
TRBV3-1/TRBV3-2,CASSRDRGSDTEAFF
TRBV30,CAWSVNRGAFNYGYTF
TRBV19,CASFRDRGASAGANVLTF
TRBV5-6,CASSLGLAGNTQYF
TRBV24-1,CATSDFRGRGARNEQFF
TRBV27,CASSLGGLVRTDTQYF
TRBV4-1,CASSQDRGPNQPQHF
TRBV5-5,CASSSPGSSYNSPLHF
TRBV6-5,CASTPQGAGANVLTF
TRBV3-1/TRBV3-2,CASSPGQGKQPQHF
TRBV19,CASSPPTRGYNEQFF
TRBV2,CASSPLGGNVGQPQHF
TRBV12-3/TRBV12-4,CASSLSGEETQYF
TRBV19,CASSGQLNTEAFF
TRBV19,CASSNRDRGTTYGYTF
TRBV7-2,CASSFQGEGTDTQYF
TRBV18,CASVGIPNTGELFF
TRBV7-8,CASSRGGTDYGYTF
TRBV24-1,CATSGPDRDRRYEQYF
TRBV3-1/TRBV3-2,CASSLSLSSYNSPLHF
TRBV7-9,CASSLGASGGTDTQYF
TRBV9,CASTGLFNTEAFF
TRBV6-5,CASSYEAFRSPLHF
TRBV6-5,CASRGTEAFF
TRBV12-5,CASGLFRLAGGTGELFF
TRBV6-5,CASISLAGYNEQFF
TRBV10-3,CASSTLMNTEAFF
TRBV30,CACDSGGGYNEQFF
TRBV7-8,CASGLGGDYNEQFF
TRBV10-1,CASSEGGGRTEAFF